The T cell receptor (beta chain) described here comes from a study of cytomegalovirus exposure and HLA in healthy donors. About the research overall: Of 300 to 450 genotyped donors, about 80% clustered with self-reported Caucasian donors.

Both 60 Vbeta primers and 13 Jbeta primers went into the PCR. The method was immunoSEQ multiplex PCR; TCRdb's version includes in-frame clones alone and lacks a portion of them. This sample's table reports approximately 170,000 clones. With respect to this clone: Its antigen is undetermined.

Study-wide results and limits: Later analysis reportedly placed an Asian-associated ancestry cluster below the roughly 680-donor mean in N-insertions.

The material sequenced was PBMCs. This TCR was recovered from a woman between 18 and 29 years old in good health and CMV-seropositive.

CDR3 protein: CASSQDVPSGANVLTF. CDR3 DNA sequence: TGCGCCAGCAGCCAAGATGTCCCATCTGGGGCCAACGTCCTGACTTTC. V and J are TRBV4-3 and TRBJ2-6; D not certain. Germline lookup yields CDR1 LGHNA and CDR2 YSLEER. Between the trimmed V and J ends, which lost 0 bases and 1 base, there was a span of 7 bases. The CDR3 totals 16 residues.